Below, 32 T cell receptor beta chains from the same sample are listed, as sequenced in a study of Ad26.COV2.S vaccination and SARS-CoV-2 variants. Data came from immunoSEQ multiplex PCR; TCRdb stores just in-frame clones and leaves some out. The table has some 340,000 clones, approximately 86% seen once. Treatment given: about 20 received Ad26.COV2.S at low or high dose, single or two shots; a few received placebo; per-sample allocation not given. Samples were taken on day 63 after the first vaccine or placebo injection. The material was peripheral blood, obtained in a trial of Ad26.COV2.S vaccine versus placebo. The receptor set was obtained from a person between 18 and 65 years old who received the Ad26.COV2.S COVID-19 vaccine or a placebo.

By share, this clone counts as medium-sized. The chain combines TRBV4-2 with TRBJ2-3, with 9 bases identical to TRBD2. After removal of 1 base from V and 5 bases from J, the junction contained 10 bases not matched to a gene. CDR1 and CDR2 (germline): LGHNA, YNFKEQ. The CDR3 sequence is 17 residues long. CDR3 in amino acids: CASSQGSAGGPRDTQYF. The CDR3 region has the DNA TGTGCCAGCAGCCAAGGGTCGGCGGGGGGGCCGAGAGATACGCAGTATTTT.

V gene TRBV11-2 combines with J gene TRBJ2-1; 10 bases are a match to TRBD1. Trimming cost V 2 bases and J 4 bases; bases outside gene matches: 8. Germline CDR1 SGHAT, CDR2 FQNNGV. The length of the CDR3 is 17 residues. The CDR3: CASSLRWGQGTYNEQFF. In DNA form, the CDR3 reads TGTGCCAGCAGCTTAAGATGGGGACAGGGGACTTACAATGAGCAGTTCTTC.

There are a few counts of this clone. The chain recombines TRBV9 with TRBJ2-2, with D uncertain. CDR3 length equals 14 residues. Germline CDR1 and CDR2: SGDLS and YYNGEE. With 4 bases removed from V and 7 bases from J, the gap between germline ends came to 14 bases. The CDR3 bases are TGTGCCAGCAGCCCCCAAAATAGGCTCGGGGAGCTGTTTTTT. It is translated as CASSPQNRLGELFF.

This chain uses TRBV28 with TRBJ2-7; D call uncertain. This CDR3 has 14 residues. Germline lookup yields CDR1 MDHEN and CDR2 SYDVKM. V lost 2 bases and J 5 bases, leaving 13 bases between the germline ends. The CDR3 nucleotides are TGTGCCAGCAGTTTAAGGCCAGAACGCCACGAGCAGTACTTC. It specifies CASSLRPERHEQYF.

The DNA of the CDR3 is TGTGCCAGCAGCCTACGGACAGGGACGAACACCGGGGAGCTGTTTTTT. This gives the protein CASSLRTGTNTGELFF. The V and J genes are TRBV28 and TRBJ2-2; TRBD1 agrees at 8 bases. CDR1 and CDR2 from the germline V gene are MDHEN and SYDVKM. CDR3 length: 16 amino acids. Trimming removed 6 bases from V and 0 bases from J; junction bases left unmatched: 6.

The chain links TRBV3-1 (or the pseudogene TRBV3-2) to TRBJ2-2; 10 bases align to TRBD2. The CDR3 length is 18 residues. With V trimmed by 5 bases and J by 0 bases, 9 bases remained unmatched. Looked up from germline, CDR1 is LGHDT and CDR2 is YNNKEL (reference sequence). The CDR3 spells CASSNIPGLASNTGELFF. For the CDR3, the DNA is TGTGCCAGCAGCAACATACCGGGACTAGCGTCGAACACCGGGGAGCTGTTTTTT.

V is TRBV5-1 and J is TRBJ2-3; 10 positions match TRBD2. CDR1 and CDR2 from the germline V gene are SGHRS and YFSETQ. The CDR3 sequence is 17 residues long. The V and J ends lost 0 bases and 1 base, in that order; junction bases with no gene match: 5. This CDR3 reads CASSLGLLAGGTDTQYF. CDR3 in DNA: TGCGCCAGCAGCTTGGGGCTGCTAGCGGGGGGCACAGATACGCAGTATTTT.

This chain links TRBV2 with TRBJ1-6, with D tentatively TRBD1 (5 bases). The CDR3 runs 16 residues. Germline V CDR1 and CDR2: SNHLY, FYNNEI. The germline V and J ends were trimmed by 6 bases and 7 bases, with 19 bases remaining between them. The CDR3 coding sequence is TGTGCCAGCAGCGAGGGCCGGGTACCAGGGAATTCACCCCTCCACTTT. Its translation: CASSEGRVPGNSPLHF.

This clone was observed a single time. V and J are TRBV7-2 and TRBJ2-1, with D uncertain. The V and J ends lost 2 bases and 9 bases respectively, with 14 bases between them. Germline CDR1 reads SGHTA; CDR2 reads FQGNSA. This CDR3 is built from 14 residues. The chain's CDR3 is CASSLQPAIGEQFF. The CDR3 DNA is TGTGCCAGCAGCTTACAGCCGGCCATAGGTGAGCAGTTCTTC. The full variable domain, in which reference TRBV7-2 and TRBJ2-1 provide the parts outside the CDR3, is GAGVSQSPSNKVTEKGKDVELRCDPISGHTALYWYRQSLGQGLEFLIYFQGNSAPDKSGLPSDRFSAERTGGSVSTLTIQRTQQEDSAVYLCASSLQPAIGEQFFGPGTRLTVL.

V usage is TRBV28 and J usage is TRBJ2-5, with 7 bases aligning to TRBD1. Germline CDR1 and CDR2: MDHEN and SYDVKM. There are 15 residues in the CDR3. Unmatched junction bases numbered 6, after V lost 1 base and J lost 4 bases. The CDR3 sequence: CASSLYDRVGETQYF. Written as DNA, the CDR3 is TGTGCCAGCAGTTTATATGACAGGGTGGGAGAGACCCAGTACTTC.

There are a few counts of this clone. V and J are TRBV6-6 and TRBJ2-7, with 11 bases matching TRBD1. The trim removed 7 bases at V and 2 bases at J, leaving 4 bases unmatched. Germline CDR1 is MNHNY and CDR2 is SVGAGI (reference sequence). The CDR3 runs to 14 residues. As DNA, the CDR3 is TGTGCCAGCATGGAGGACAGGGGGCCCTACGAGCAGTACTTC. Translation: CASMEDRGPYEQYF.

A few counts support this clone. V gene TRBV6-5 combines with J gene TRBJ2-1; D unclear. Trimming stripped 6 bases from V and 6 bases from J, with 18 bases between. The CDR3 sequence is 15 residues long. Germline V CDR1 and CDR2: MNHEY, SVGAGI. CDR3 sequence reads: CASRRPSRSPNEQFF. The CDR3 bases are TGTGCCAGCAGGCGCCCATCTCGATCGCCCAATGAGCAGTTCTTC.

The CDR3 DNA follows: TGTGCCAGCAGCTACAAGGCTCTATCTGGCGAGCAGTACTTC. Its protein is CASSYKALSGEQYF. The rearrangement uses TRBV7-9 and TRBJ2-7; D uncertain. Looked up from germline, CDR1 is SEHNR and CDR2 is FQNEAQ (reference sequence). V shed 4 bases and J shed 6 bases, with 16 bases lying between them. There are 14 residues in the CDR3.

This sequence joins TRBV28 and TRBJ1-4; D remains unclear. The CDR3 has 13 amino acids. Deletions cut 4 bases from V and 8 bases from J, with 11 bases between. CDR1 and CDR2 from the germline V gene are MDHEN and SYDVKM. The CDR3 bases are TGTGCCAGCAGTTCCTTTGTTAGGGAAAAACTGTTTTTT. It translates to CASSSFVREKLFF. Together with reference TRBV28 and TRBJ1-4, the CDR3 gives the full variable domain: DVKVTQSSRYLVKRTGEKVFLECVQDMDHENMFWYRQDPGLGLRLIYFSYDVKMKEKGDIPEGYSVSREKKERFSLILESASTNQTSMYLCASSSFVREKLFFGSGTQLSVL.

This chain joins TRBV19 and TRBJ2-3, with TRBD2 identical over 9 bases. Germline loops: CDR1 LNHDA, CDR2 SQIVND (reference sequence). V lost 6 bases to trimming and J lost 0 bases; unmatched junction nucleotides: 7. There are 16 residues in the CDR3. The CDR3 is CASSLLSGGSTDTQYF. The DNA of the CDR3 is TGTGCCAGTAGCTTGCTTAGCGGGGGAAGCACAGATACGCAGTATTTT.

The table lists this clone with a count of one. The CDR3 coding sequence is TGTGCCAGCAGTGAGGAAGGAAACACCATATATTTT. Its translation: CASSEEGNTIYF. The rearrangement joins TRBV6-1 to TRBJ1-3; unclear D gene. From germline, CDR1 is MNHNS and CDR2 SASEGT. V gave up 3 bases and J gave up 4 bases, with 4 bases separating them. The CDR3 is 12 residues long.

CDR3 sequence reads: CASSQYRGRDEQYF. In nucleotides, the CDR3 is TGTGCCAGCAGTCAATACAGGGGGCGCGACGAGCAGTACTTC. This chain joins TRBV2 and TRBJ2-7; 9 bases are a match to TRBD1. Germline V CDR1 and CDR2: SNHLY, FYNNEI. The CDR3 runs 14 residues. With V trimmed by 5 bases and J by 5 bases, 7 bases remained unmatched. The full variable domain, in which reference TRBV2 and TRBJ2-7 provide the parts outside the CDR3, is EPEVTQTPSHQVTQMGQEVILRCVPISNHLYFYWYRQILGQKVEFLVSFYNNEISEKSEIFDDQFSVERPDGSNFTLKIRSTKLEDSAMYFCASSQYRGRDEQYFGPGTRLTVT.

This clone has more than one count but fewer than ten. The CDR3: CASSVEARETQYF. The CDR3 coding sequence is TGTGCCAGCAGCGTGGAAGCGCGGGAGACCCAGTACTTC. The V gene is TRBV5-4, the J gene TRBJ2-5, with D hard to call. The CDR3 has 13 residues. From germline, CDR1 is SGHNT and CDR2 YYREEE (reference sequence). With 4 bases removed from V and 5 bases from J, the gap between germline ends came to 12 bases.

V and J are TRBV18 and TRBJ2-3; the D is unclear. Germline V CDR1 and CDR2: KGHSH, LQKENI. V lost 2 bases, J lost 4 bases, and 4 bases lay in between. This CDR3 is built from 12 residues. The CDR3 DNA is TGTGCCAGCTCACCAATTCCAGATACGCAGTATTTT. Translating gives CASSPIPDTQYF.

The chain combines TRBV7-2 with TRBJ1-5; a weak D match, TRBD1 (6 bases). CDR1 is SGHTA, CDR2 FQGNSA, per germline. The CDR3 is made up of 14 amino acids. The ends were cut back, 5 bases at V and 5 bases at J, with 13 bases in the middle. The CDR3 loop is CASSRGDTYQPQHF. Here the CDR3 DNA reads TGTGCCAGCAGCCGCGGGGACACTTATCAGCCCCAGCATTTT.

The rearrangement uses TRBV2 and TRBJ2-1, with 12 bases aligning to TRBD1. The CDR3 is 15 amino acids. J lost 8 bases, V lost 5 bases, and 7 bases had no gene match. The V gene's germline CDR1 is SNHLY and CDR2 FYNNEI. This CDR3 reads CASSNTGTGGDEQFF. CDR3 sequence (DNA): TGTGCCAGCAGTAACACCGGGACAGGGGGCGATGAGCAGTTCTTC.

The table lists this clone with a few counts. The chain joins TRBV11-3 to TRBJ1-2; the D gene is possibly TRBD1 (5 bases). In germline, CDR1 is SGHNT, CDR2 YENEEA. Trimming left V 5 bases short and J 4 bases short, with 20 bases between. The CDR3 runs 16 residues. In DNA, the CDR3 is TGTGCCAGCAGCCGGGGACTTACCGAAGGAGGCTATGGCTACACCTTC. Encoded protein: CASSRGLTEGGYGYTF.

The chain carries TRBV5-1 and TRBJ2-5; 8 bases are a match to TRBD1. Germline values: CDR1 SGHRS, CDR2 YFSETQ. The J segment lost 2 bases and the V segment lost 4 bases, leaving 4 bases of the junction unmatched. The CDR3 contains 14 residues. The DNA for the CDR3 is TGCGCCAGCAGCCCCCGACAGGGGCAAGAGACCCAGTACTTC. Translated: CASSPRQGQETQYF.

V usage is TRBV19 and J usage is TRBJ2-3; D possibly uses TRBD1 or TRBD2 (5 bases each). Germline V gene sequence: CDR1 LNHDA, CDR2 SQIVND (reference sequence). CDR3 length: 16 amino acids. V lost 5 bases, J lost 2 bases, and 17 bases lay in between. In DNA, the CDR3 is TGTGCCAGTAGTTCCCTTTGGGACCGCACCACAGATACGCAGTATTTT. Protein: CASSSLWDRTTDTQYF.

V is TRBV7-2 and J is TRBJ2-7; D not resolved. This CDR3 is built from 13 residues. CDR1 is SGHTA, CDR2 FQGNSA, per germline. V was shortened by 1 base and J by 4 bases, with 8 bases between the two germline ends. The CDR3: CASSLGGPYEQYF. DNA for the CDR3: TGTGCCAGCAGCTTAGGGGGTCCATACGAGCAGTACTTC.

The sample holds one count of this clone. The chain couples TRBV10-1 to TRBJ1-1; D not certain. Trimming cost V 5 bases and J 3 bases, with 16 bases left between them. There are 15 residues in the CDR3. The V gene's germline CDR1 is WNHNN and CDR2 SYGVQD (reference sequence). For the CDR3, the DNA is TGCGCCAGCAGTTCCCCTCGTGAGGATGACACTGAAGCTTTCTTT. This encodes CASSSPREDDTEAFF.

The rearrangement links TRBV5-1 to TRBJ1-1; possibly TRBD1 for D (6 bases). From germline, CDR1 is SGHRS and CDR2 YFSETQ. The length of the CDR3 is 16 residues. Trimming left V 1 base short and J 6 bases short, with 19 bases between. The CDR3 nucleotides read TGCGCCAGCAGCTTGTCGGCGGGGGGCAAAAAGGCTGAAGCTTTCTTT. Translated: CASSLSAGGKKAEAFF.

This clone was counted only a few times. The gene calls are TRBV27 and TRBJ1-5; D not resolved. CDR1 and CDR2 (germline): MNHEY, SMNVEV (reference sequence). V was cut by 7 bases and J by 0 bases, with 10 bases left in between. The CDR3 consists of 14 residues. The CDR3 sequence is CASTRVGSNQPQHF. The CDR3 DNA follows: TGTGCCAGCACCCGGGTGGGTAGCAATCAGCCCCAGCATTTT.

V usage is TRBV28 and J usage is TRBJ1-4; 8 bases agree with TRBD1. The CDR3 is 14 amino acids. From germline, CDR1 is MDHEN and CDR2 SYDVKM. Trimming cost V 6 bases and J 7 bases; bases outside gene matches: 7. Here the CDR3 DNA reads TGTGCCAGCAGCTCAGGGGGCGCGAGTGAAAAACTGTTTTTT. Its translation is CASSSGGASEKLFF.

J is TRBJ1-5 and V is TRBV7-2; no reliable D call. This CDR3 has 15 residues. V was trimmed by 5 bases and J by 7 bases, leaving 18 bases between them. Germline V gene data show CDR1 as SGHTA and CDR2 as FQGNSA. The CDR3 nucleotides read TGTGCCAGCAGCCCGACTAGGGTATCAGGACAGCCCCAGCATTTT. Amino acids: CASSPTRVSGQPQHF.

The rearrangement uses TRBV7-9 and TRBJ1-5, with D uncertain. The CDR3 loop spans 16 amino acids. CDR1 is SEHNR and CDR2 is FQNEAQ in the germline V gene (reference sequence). V was cut by 2 bases and J by 0 bases, with 11 bases left in between. Here the CDR3 DNA reads TGTGCCAGCAGCTTATTTTTTGGCGATAGCAATCAGCCCCAGCATTTT. Protein: CASSLFFGDSNQPQHF.

V is TRBV5-1 and J is TRBJ2-7; the D gene is possibly TRBD2 (6 bases). Germline-derived CDR1 and CDR2 are SGHRS and YFSETQ. This CDR3 is built from 15 residues. Trimming took off 0 bases at V and 1 base at J, with 11 bases between the two ends. This chain's CDR3 is CASSLAGRGSYEQYF. CDR3 bases: TGCGCCAGCAGCTTGGCCGGGCGGGGATCCTACGAGCAGTACTTC.